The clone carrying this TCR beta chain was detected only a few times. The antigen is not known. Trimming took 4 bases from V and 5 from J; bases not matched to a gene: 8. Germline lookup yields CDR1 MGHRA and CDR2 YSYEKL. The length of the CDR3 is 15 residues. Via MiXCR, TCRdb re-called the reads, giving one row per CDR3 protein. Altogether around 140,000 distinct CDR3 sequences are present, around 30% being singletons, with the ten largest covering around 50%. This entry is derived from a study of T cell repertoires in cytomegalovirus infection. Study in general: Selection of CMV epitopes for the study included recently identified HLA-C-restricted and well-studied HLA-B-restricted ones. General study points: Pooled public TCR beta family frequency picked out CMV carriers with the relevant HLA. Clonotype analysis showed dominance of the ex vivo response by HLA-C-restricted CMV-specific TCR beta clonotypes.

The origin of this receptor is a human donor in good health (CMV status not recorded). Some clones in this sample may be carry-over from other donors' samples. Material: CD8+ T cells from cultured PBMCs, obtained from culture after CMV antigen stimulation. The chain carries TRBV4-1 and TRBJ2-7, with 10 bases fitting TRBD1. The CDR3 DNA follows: TGCGCCAGCAGCCCGGGACAGGGGCCCTTGGACGAGCAGTACTTC. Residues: CASSPGQGPLDEQYF.